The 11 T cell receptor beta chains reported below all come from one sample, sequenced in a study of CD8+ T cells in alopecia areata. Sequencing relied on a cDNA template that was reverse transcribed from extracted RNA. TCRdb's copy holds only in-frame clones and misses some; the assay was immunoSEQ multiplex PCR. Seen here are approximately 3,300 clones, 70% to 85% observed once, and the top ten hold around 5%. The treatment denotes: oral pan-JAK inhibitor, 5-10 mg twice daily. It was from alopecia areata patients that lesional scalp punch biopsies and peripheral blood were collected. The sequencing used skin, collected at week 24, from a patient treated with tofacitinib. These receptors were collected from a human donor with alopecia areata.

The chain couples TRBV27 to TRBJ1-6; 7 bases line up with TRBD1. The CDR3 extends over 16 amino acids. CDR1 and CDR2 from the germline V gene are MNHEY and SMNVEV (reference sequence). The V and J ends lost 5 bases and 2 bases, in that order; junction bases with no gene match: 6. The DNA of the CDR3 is TGTGCCAGCAGTCGACAGGGAAGCGCCTATAATTCACCCCTCCACTTT. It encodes CASSRQGSAYNSPLHF.

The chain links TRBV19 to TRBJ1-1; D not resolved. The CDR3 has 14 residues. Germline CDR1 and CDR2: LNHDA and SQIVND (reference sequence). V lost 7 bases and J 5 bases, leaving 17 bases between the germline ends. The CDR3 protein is CASTTSRGTTEAFF. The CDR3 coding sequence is TGTGCCAGTACTACTAGTCGAGGAACAACTGAAGCTTTCTTT.

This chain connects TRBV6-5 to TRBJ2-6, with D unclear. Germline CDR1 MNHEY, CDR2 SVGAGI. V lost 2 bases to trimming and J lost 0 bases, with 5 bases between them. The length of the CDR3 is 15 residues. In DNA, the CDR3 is TGTGCCAGCAGTTACGCGTACTCTGGGGCCAACGTCCTGACTTTC. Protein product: CASSYAYSGANVLTF.

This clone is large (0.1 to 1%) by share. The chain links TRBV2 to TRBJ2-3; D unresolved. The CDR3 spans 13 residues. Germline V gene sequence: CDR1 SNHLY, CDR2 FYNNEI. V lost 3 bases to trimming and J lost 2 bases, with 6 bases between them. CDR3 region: CASSEPFTDTQYF. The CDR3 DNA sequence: TGTGCCAGCAGTGAGCCCTTCACAGATACGCAGTATTTT.

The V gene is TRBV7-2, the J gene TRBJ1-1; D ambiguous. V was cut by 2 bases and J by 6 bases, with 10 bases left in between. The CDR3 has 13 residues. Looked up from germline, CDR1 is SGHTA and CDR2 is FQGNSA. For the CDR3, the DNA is TGTGCCAGCAGCTTAAGGGCAGTTCCTGAAGCTTTCTTT. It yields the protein CASSLRAVPEAFF.

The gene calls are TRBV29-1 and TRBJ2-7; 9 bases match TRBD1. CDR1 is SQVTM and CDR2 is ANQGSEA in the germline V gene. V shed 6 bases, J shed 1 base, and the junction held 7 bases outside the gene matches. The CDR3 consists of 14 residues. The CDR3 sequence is CSVGQGAASYEQYF. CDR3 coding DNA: TGCAGCGTGGGACAGGGAGCTGCGTCCTACGAGCAGTACTTC.

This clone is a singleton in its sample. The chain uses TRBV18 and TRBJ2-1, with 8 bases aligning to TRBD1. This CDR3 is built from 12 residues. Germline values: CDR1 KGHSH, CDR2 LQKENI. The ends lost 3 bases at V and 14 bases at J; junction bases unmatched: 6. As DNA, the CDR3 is TGTGCCAGCTCACCCCGGACAGGGTTGAAGTTCTTC. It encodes CASSPRTGLKFF. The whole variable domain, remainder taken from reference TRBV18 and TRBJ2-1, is NAGVMQNPRHLVRRRGQEARLRCSPMKGHSHVYWYRQLPEEGLKFMVYLQKENIIDESGMPKERFSAEFPKEGPSILRIQQVVRGDSAAYFCASSPRTGLKFFGPGTRLTVL.

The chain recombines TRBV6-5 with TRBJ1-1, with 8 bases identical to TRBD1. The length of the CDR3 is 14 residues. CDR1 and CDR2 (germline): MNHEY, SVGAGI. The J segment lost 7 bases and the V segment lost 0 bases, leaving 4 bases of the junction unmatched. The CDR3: CASSYSKDRVEAFF. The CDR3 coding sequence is TGTGCCAGCAGTTACTCGAAGGACAGGGTTGAAGCTTTCTTT.

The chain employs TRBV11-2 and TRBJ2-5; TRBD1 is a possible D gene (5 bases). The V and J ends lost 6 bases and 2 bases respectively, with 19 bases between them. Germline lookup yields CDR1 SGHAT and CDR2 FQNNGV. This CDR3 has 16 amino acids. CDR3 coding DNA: TGTGCCAGCAGTCAAAAGACAAGGGGCCCGCAAGAGACCCAGTACTTC. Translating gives CASSQKTRGPQETQYF.

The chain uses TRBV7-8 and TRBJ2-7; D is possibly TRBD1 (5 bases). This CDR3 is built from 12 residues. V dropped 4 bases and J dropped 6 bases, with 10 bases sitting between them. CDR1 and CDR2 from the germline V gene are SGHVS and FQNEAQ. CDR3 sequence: CASSSDGAEQYF. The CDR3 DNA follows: TGTGCCAGCAGCTCCGATGGGGCCGAGCAGTACTTC.

CDR3: CAISSPAQETQYF. The CDR3 DNA reads as TGTGCCATCAGTTCTCCGGCCCAAGAGACCCAGTACTTC. V and J are TRBV10-3 and TRBJ2-5, with no clear D. The V gene lost 5 bases and the J gene lost 1 base, with 8 bases spanning the gap. Germline values: CDR1 ENHRY, CDR2 SYGVKD. The CDR3 spans 13 residues.